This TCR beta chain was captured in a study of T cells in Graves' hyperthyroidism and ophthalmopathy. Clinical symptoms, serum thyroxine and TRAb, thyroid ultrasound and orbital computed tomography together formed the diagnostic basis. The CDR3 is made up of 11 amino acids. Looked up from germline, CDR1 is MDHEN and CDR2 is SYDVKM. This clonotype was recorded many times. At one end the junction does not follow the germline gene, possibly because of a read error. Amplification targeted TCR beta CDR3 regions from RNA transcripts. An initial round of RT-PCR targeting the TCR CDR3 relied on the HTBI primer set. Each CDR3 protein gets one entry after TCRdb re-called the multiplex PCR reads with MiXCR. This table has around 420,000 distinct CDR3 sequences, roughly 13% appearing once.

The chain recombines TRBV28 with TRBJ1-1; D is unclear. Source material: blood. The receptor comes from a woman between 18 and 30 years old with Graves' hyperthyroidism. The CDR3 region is CASRDYTETFF. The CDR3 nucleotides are TGTGCCAGCAGAGATTACACTGAAACTTTCTTT.